This TCR beta chain was obtained from a study of early T cells in non-severe SARS-CoV-2 infection. Study context: Sequencing was performed on bulk RNA from unsorted whole blood, leaving chains unpaired. Overall study results and limits: Sequences matched to VDJdb favored anti-spike CD8 responses, while private and CD4 specificities were missed.

Germline V gene data show CDR1 as DFQATT and CDR2 as SNEGSKA (reference sequence). The CDR3 is 13 residues long. A few counts support this clonotype. Its antigen is not known. An end of the junction does not agree with germline; a read error may underlie this. Unique molecular identifiers were added to individual cDNA molecules. Each CDR3 protein gets one entry after TCRdb re-called the 5' RACE reads with MiXCR. The table has 70,000 to 90,000 distinct CDR3 sequences, more than 12% seen once; the top ten hold around 6%. The clonotype originates from an adult who was a healthcare worker with PCR-confirmed SARS-CoV-2 infection or an uninfected control (not recorded which). Sequenced: whole blood. This chain uses TRBV20-1 with TRBJ1-6; no firm D call. The DNA for the CDR3 is TGCAGTGCTCGAGACATGGTCAAATCACCCCTCCACTTT. Translated: CSARDMVKSPLHF.